The source of this T cell receptor beta chain is a study of beta chain features in type 1 diabetes. Comment on this clone: The target antigen is unknown.

Study-wide points: It was among patients, rather than healthy donors, that naive, central memory and Treg TCRB repertoires appeared more similar. Whether TCRB rearrangement is influenced by HLA type was left unresolved in this analysis. Moderate but significant shortening of TCRB CDR3s was recorded in all four CD4+ subsets from Type 1 diabetes patients.

The study reverse transcribed the entire isolated RNA, so it sequenced expressed TCRB transcripts. The average output of naive, central memory and regulatory T cell samples was approximately 3.6 million reads. Method: immunoSEQ multiplex PCR; TCRdb's copy keeps in-frame clones and lacks some. The repertoire holds 150,000 to 200,000 clones, 50% to 70% seen once, with about 0.1% in the top ten. CD4+ cells of the naive, central memory, regulatory and stem cell-like memory types were sorted via CD45RO/CCR7/CD25/CD127/CD95/CD27. V dropped 3 bases and J dropped 0 bases, with 6 bases sitting between them. There are 14 residues in the CDR3. Per germline, CDR1 SNHLY and CDR2 FYNNEI.

Sequenced input: naive CD4+ T cells from blood. This chain connects TRBV2 to TRBJ2-1; unclear D gene. This TCR was recovered from a man aged 25-45 years with type 1 diabetes. The CDR3: CASSDPSSYNEQFF. The CDR3 bases are TGTGCCAGCAGTGATCCAAGCTCCTACAATGAGCAGTTCTTC.